This note documents a single TCR beta chain sequence. Its antigen is still unknown. This entry comes from a study of cytomegalovirus exposure and HLA in healthy donors. Study-level findings and limits: In vitro checks showed that a few CMV-associated chains really do target CMV antigens.

TCRdb's copy holds only in-frame clones and misses some; the assay was immunoSEQ multiplex PCR. The sample records about 110,000 clones, approximately 96% being singletons. J was trimmed by 4 bases and V by 0 bases; bases with no gene match: 0. This CDR3 has 16 amino acids. CDR1 is SGHRS, CDR2 YFSETQ, per germline. The sequenced sample was PBMCs. This receptor was identified in a woman between 18 and 29 years old in good health and CMV-seronegative. The V call is TRBV5-1, the J call TRBJ2-1, with 14 nucleotides matching TRBD2. DNA for the CDR3: TGCGCCAGCAGCTTGGGGACTAGCGGGGGGTACAATGAGCAGTTCTTC. Amino acid sequence: CASSLGTSGGYNEQFF.